This T cell receptor beta chain stems from a study of cytomegalovirus exposure and HLA in healthy donors. Primers: 60 Vbeta forward and 13 Jbeta reverse. The assay was immunoSEQ multiplex PCR, and TCRdb's table has in-frame clones only and misses some. The sample consists of about 240,000 clones, around 80% of them appearing once. The count of this clone is one. Looked up from germline, CDR1 is SEHNR and CDR2 is FQNEAQ (reference sequence). This CDR3 is built from 14 residues. Trimming took 4 bases from V and 0 from J, leaving 7 bases between them. This chain joins TRBV7-9 and TRBJ1-5; D remains ambiguous. The sample taken for sequencing was PBMCs. The clonotype originates from a boy between 10 and 17 years old in good health and CMV-seronegative. The CDR3 DNA reads TGTGCCAGCAGCTCAACTCATAGCAATCAGCCCCAGCATTTT. Translating it yields CASSSTHSNQPQHF.